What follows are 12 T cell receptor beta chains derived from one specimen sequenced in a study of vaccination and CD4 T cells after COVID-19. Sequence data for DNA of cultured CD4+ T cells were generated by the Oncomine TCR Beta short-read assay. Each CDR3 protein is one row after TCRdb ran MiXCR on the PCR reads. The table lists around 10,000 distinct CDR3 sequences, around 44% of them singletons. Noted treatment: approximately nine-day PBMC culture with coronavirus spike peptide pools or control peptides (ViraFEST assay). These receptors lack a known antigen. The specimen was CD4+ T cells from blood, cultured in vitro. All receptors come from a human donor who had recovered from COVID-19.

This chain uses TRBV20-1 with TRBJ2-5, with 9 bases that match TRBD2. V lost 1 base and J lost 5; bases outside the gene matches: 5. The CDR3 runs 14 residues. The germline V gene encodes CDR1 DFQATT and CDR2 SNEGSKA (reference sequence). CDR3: CSARVAGGQETQYF. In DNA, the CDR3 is TGCAGTGCTAGAGTGGCGGGGGGGCAGGAGACCCAGTACTTC.

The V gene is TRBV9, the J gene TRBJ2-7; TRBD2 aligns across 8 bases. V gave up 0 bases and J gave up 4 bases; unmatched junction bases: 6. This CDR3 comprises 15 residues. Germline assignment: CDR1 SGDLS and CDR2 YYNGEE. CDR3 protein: CASSVEAGDSYEQYF. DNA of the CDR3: TGTGCCAGCAGCGTAGAAGCGGGGGATTCGTACGAGCAGTACTTC.

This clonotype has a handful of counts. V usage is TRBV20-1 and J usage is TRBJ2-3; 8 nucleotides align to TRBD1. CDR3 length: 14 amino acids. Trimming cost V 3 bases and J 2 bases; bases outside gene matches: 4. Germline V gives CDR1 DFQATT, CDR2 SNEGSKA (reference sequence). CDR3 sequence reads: CSARDREYTDTQYF. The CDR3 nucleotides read TGCAGTGCTAGGGACAGGGAATACACAGATACGCAGTATTTT.

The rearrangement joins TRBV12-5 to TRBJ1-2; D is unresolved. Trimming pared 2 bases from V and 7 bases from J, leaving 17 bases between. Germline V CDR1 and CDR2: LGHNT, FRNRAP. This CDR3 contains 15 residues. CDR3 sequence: CASGLWPMVTTGYTF. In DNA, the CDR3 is TGTGCTAGTGGTTTGTGGCCTATGGTCACTACTGGCTACACCTTC.

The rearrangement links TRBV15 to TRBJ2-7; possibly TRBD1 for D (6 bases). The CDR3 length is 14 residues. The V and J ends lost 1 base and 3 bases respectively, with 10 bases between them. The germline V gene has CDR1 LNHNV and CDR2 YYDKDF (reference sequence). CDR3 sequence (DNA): TGTGCCACCAGCAGAGGTGGGGGCTTCTACGAGCAGTACTTC. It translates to CATSRGGGFYEQYF.

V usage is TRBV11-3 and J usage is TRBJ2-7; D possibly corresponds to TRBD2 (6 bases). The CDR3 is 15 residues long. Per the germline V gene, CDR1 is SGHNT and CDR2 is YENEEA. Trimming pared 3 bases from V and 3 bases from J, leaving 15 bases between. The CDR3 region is CASSFGGWDRYEQYF. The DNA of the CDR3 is TGTGCCAGCAGCTTTGGGGGGTGGGACCGCTACGAGCAGTACTTC.

In nucleotides, the CDR3 is TGTGCCAGCAGACCCGAGGGGGGTAGGAGTTCCTACGAGCAGTACTTC. This encodes CASRPEGGRSSYEQYF. The chain is built from TRBV6-1 and TRBJ2-7; D tentatively fits TRBD1 or TRBD2 (6 bases each). This CDR3 region has 16 residues. Germline assignment: CDR1 MNHNS and CDR2 SASEGT. V lost 6 bases to trimming and J lost 1 base, with 19 bases between them.

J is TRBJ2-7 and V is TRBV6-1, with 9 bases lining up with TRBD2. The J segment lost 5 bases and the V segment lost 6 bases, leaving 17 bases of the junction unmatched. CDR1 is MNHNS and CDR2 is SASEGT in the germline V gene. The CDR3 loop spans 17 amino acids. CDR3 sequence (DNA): TGTGCCAGCAGCGGGCCGGGCGGCGGGGGGGTCTTCGACGAGCAGTACTTC. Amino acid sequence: CASSGPGGGGVFDEQYF.

The CDR3 is CASSPTEANTGELFF. The DNA of the CDR3 is TGTGCCAGCTCACCAACCGAGGCTAACACCGGGGAGCTGTTTTTT. J is TRBJ2-2 and V is TRBV18; unclear D gene. The CDR3 is 15 amino acids. V lost 2 bases and J 2 bases, leaving 9 bases between the germline ends. Germline assignment: CDR1 KGHSH and CDR2 LQKENI.

CDR3 nucleotides: TGTGCCAGCAGCTTAGCCAGGGGTGGGTCACCCCTCCACTTT. Its protein is CASSLARGGSPLHF. The chain is built from TRBV11-3 and TRBJ1-6; TRBD1 is a possible D gene (6 bases). The CDR3 contains 14 residues. V was cut by 1 base and J by 10 bases, with 11 bases left in between. Per germline, CDR1 SGHNT and CDR2 YENEEA.

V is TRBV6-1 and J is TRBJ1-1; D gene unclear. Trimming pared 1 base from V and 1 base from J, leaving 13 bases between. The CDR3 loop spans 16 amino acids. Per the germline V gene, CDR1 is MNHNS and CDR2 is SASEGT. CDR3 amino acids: CASSEGEASRNTEAFF. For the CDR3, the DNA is TGTGCCAGCAGTGAAGGGGAGGCGTCTCGGAACACTGAAGCTTTCTTT.

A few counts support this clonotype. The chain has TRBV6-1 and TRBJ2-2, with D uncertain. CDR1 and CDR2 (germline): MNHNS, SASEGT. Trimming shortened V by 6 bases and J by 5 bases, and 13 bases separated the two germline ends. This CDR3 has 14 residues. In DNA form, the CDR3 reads TGTGCCAGCAGCTCGCTTGGTATAACCGGGGAGCTGTTTTTT. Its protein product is CASSSLGITGELFF.